Listed below are T cell receptor beta chains from one sample, sequenced in a study of blood T cells in healthy people across ages. MiXCR, applied by TCRdb to the 5' RACE reads, yields one record per CDR3 protein. The sample shows around 1,700,000 distinct CDR3 sequences, over 25% of them seen only once. Sequencing input: blood. These receptors were collected from a woman in her 30s in good health. CDR3s include the opening cysteine and the closing phenylalanine or tryptophan.

v_call,j_call,cdr3_aa
TRBV28,TRBJ2-5,CASSLLHPGEQETQYF
TRBV5-1,TRBJ2-7,CASSLEQGAVYEQYF
TRBV29-1,TRBJ2-3,CSVLFVDKTDTQYF
TRBV6-5,TRBJ2-1,CASSRQEPYNEQFF
TRBV6-5,TRBJ1-6,CASSYGAAGSPLHF
TRBV6-1,TRBJ2-3,CASRREAIRSTDTQYF
TRBV4-2,TRBJ2-1,CASSQTGTGGSDEQFF
TRBV7-2,TRBJ2-4,CAGSTQGRVTKNIQYF
TRBV12-3/TRBV12-4,TRBJ2-3,CASSPGQGVGTDAQYF
TRBV20-1,TRBJ2-1,CSARDFATGTYNEQFF
TRBV5-5,TRBJ2-6,CASRLDGAGANVLTF
TRBV7-9,TRBJ2-7,CASSLERTGGGYEQYF
TRBV28,TRBJ2-5,CASSPMGGQQETQYF
TRBV13,TRBJ1-1,CASSLVSPSGSTEAFF
TRBV11-2,TRBJ2-5,CASGFNGETQYF
TRBV7-9,TRBJ1-1,CASSNSTGTAFF
TRBV2,TRBJ1-2,CASSGGTGSNYGYTF
TRBV12-3/TRBV12-4,TRBJ1-4,CASSYAGPGEKLFF
TRBV6-5,TRBJ2-3,CASSYRISTDSPAVSTDTQYF
TRBV2,TRBJ1-1,CASSPDRDRVLRVFF
TRBV7-9,TRBJ1-2,CASSSQVYGYTF
TRBV4-1,TRBJ1-6,CASSQLMVSPLHF
TRBV5-1,TRBJ2-7,CASSLGAGEEYF
TRBV12-3/TRBV12-4,TRBJ2-3,CTSSLGADTQYF
TRBV3-1,TRBJ1-1,CASSQAGTENTEAFF
TRBV13,TRBJ2-5,CASSYDRGQTQYF
TRBV20-1,TRBJ2-5,CSAATSGQETQYF
TRBV9,TRBJ2-7,CASSVVSGFNEQYF
TRBV20-1,TRBJ1-6,CNAKGQGGNSPLHF
TRBV2,TRBJ2-3,CANSGREMPDTQYF
TRBV20-1,TRBJ1-5,CSGAWGDQPQHF
TRBV10-3,TRBJ1-1,CAITGTDNTEAFF
TRBV20-1,TRBJ2-3,CSAGRGADTQYF
TRBV29-1,TRBJ2-1,CSLGTGAGDEQFF
TRBV12-3/TRBV12-4,TRBJ2-5,CASRLSGGRGETQYF
TRBV28,TRBJ2-7,CASSSGPPNPYEQYF
TRBV19,TRBJ2-7,CASSNPGAGGEQYF
TRBV29-1,TRBJ1-1,CSVSETRSAEAFF
TRBV6-5,TRBJ1-6,CASRGPTGGNSPLHF
TRBV15,TRBJ2-5,CATSRRTAGETQYF
TRBV6-5,TRBJ2-7,CASSYSAGPVPYEQYF